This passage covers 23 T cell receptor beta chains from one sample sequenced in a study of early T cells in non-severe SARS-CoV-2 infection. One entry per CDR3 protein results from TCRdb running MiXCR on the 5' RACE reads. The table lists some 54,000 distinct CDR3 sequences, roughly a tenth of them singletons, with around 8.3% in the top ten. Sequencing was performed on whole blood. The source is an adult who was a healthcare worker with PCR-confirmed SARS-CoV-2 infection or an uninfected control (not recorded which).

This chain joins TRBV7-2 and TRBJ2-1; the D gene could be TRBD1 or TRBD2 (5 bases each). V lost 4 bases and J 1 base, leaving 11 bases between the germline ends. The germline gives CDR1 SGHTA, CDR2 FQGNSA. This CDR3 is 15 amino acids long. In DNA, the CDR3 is TGTGCCAGCAGCTCCTCCGGGGCTTCCTACAATGAGCAGTTCTTC. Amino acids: CASSSSGASYNEQFF.

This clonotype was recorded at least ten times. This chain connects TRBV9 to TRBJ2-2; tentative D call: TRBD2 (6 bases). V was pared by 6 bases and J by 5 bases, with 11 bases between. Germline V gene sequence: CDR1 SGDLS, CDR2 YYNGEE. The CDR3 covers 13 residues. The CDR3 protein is CASTGTLTGELFF. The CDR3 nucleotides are TGTGCCAGCACCGGGACTCTAACCGGGGAGCTGTTTTTT.

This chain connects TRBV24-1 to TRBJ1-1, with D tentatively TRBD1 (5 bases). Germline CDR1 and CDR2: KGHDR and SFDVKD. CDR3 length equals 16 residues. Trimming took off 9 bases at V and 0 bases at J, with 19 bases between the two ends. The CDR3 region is CATRPGPWTLNTEAFF. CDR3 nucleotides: TGTGCCACCCGCCCGGGGCCTTGGACTTTGAACACTGAAGCTTTCTTT.

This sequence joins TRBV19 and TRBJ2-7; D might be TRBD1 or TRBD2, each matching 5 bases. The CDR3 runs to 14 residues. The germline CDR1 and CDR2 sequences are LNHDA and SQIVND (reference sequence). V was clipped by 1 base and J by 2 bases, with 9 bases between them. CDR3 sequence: CASSIGGVTYEQYF. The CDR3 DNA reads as TGTGCCAGTAGTATAGGAGGGGTAACCTACGAGCAGTACTTC.

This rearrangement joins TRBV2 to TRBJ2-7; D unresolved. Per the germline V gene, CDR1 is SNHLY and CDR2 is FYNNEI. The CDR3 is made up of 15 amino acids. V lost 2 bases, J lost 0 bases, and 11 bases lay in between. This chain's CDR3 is CASSERAFSSYEQYF. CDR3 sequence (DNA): TGTGCCAGCAGTGAAAGGGCATTTAGCTCCTACGAGCAGTACTTC.

The CDR3 loop is CASSQDHPSGTYNEQFF. The CDR3 DNA sequence: TGTGCCAGCAGCCAAGATCATCCTAGCGGAACATACAATGAGCAGTTCTTC. The chain carries TRBV3-1 and TRBJ2-1; 7 nucleotides match TRBD2. The CDR3 runs to 17 residues. Germline values: CDR1 LGHDT, CDR2 YNNKEL (reference sequence). Trimming at V came to 0 bases and at J to 4 bases, leaving 9 bases not matched to a gene.

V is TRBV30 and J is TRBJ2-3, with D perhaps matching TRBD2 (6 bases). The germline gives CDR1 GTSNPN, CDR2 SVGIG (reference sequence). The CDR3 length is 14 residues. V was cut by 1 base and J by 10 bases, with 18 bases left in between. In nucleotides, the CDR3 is TGTGCCTGGAGTGAGGGACTTCCTGGCGGCGCGCAGTATTTT. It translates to CAWSEGLPGGAQYF.

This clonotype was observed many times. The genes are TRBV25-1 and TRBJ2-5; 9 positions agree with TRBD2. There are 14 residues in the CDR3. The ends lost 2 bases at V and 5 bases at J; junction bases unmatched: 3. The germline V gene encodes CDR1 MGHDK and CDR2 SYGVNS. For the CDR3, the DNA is TGTGCCAGCAGTGAACAGCGGGAGGCGGAGACCCAGTACTTC. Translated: CASSEQREAETQYF.

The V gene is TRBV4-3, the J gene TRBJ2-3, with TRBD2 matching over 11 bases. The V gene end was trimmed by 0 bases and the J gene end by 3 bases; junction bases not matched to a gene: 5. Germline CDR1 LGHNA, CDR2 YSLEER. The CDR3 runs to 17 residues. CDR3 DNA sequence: TGCGCCAGCAGCCAAGATGTGGCTAGCGGGAGGACAGATACGCAGTATTTT. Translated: CASSQDVASGRTDTQYF.

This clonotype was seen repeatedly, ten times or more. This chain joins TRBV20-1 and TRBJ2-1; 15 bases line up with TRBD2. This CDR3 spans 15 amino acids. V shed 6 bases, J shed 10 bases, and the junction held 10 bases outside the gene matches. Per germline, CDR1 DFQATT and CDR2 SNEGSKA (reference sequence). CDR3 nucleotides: TGCAGTGCCTCAAAGGGACTAGCGGGAGGAGGCGAGCAGTTCTTC. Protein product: CSASKGLAGGGEQFF.

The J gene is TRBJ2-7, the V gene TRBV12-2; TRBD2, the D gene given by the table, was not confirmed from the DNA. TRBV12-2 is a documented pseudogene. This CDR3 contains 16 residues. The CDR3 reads CASRLCLPAGFHEQYF. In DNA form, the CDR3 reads TGTGCAAGTCGCTTATGCTTACCAGCGGGATTCCACGAGCAGTACTTC.

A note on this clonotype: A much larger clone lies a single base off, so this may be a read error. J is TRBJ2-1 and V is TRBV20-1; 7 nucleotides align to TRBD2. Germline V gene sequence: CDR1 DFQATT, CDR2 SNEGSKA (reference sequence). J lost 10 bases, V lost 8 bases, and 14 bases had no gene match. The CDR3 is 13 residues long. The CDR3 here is CSPASSGAGEQFF. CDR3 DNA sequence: TGCAGTCCGGCCTCTAGCGGAGCCGGCGAGCAGTTCTTC.

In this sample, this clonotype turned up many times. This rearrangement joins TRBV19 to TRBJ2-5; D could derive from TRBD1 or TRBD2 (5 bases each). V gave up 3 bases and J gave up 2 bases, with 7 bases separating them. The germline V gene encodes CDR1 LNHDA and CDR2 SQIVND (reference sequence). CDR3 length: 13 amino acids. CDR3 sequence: CASSMGRQETQYF. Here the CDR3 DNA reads TGTGCCAGTAGTATGGGACGTCAAGAGACCCAGTACTTC.

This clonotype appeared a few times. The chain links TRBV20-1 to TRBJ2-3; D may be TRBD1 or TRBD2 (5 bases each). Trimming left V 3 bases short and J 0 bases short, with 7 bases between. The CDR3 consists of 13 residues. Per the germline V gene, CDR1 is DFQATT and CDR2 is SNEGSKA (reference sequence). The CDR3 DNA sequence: TGCAGTGCTAGCGGGGCTAGCACAGATACGCAGTATTTT. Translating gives CSASGASTDTQYF.

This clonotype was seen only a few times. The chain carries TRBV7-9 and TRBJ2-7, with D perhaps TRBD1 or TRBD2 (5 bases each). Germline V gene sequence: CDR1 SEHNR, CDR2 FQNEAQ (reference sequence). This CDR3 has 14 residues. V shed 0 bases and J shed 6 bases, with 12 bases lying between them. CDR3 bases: TGTGCCAGCAGCTTAGCCGGGACCACCGGCGAGCAGTACTTC. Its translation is CASSLAGTTGEQYF.

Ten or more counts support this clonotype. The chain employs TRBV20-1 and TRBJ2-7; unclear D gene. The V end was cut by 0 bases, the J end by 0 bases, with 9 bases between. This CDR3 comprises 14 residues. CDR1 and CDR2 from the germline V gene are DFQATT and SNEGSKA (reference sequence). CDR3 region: CSARDWGSSYEQYF. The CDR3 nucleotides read TGCAGTGCTAGAGATTGGGGTAGCTCCTACGAGCAGTACTTC.

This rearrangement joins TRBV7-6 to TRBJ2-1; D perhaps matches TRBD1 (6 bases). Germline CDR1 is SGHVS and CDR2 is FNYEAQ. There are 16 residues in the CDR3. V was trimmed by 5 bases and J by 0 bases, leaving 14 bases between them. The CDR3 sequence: CASSIRTASSYNEQFF. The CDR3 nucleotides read TGTGCCAGCAGCATCCGGACAGCAAGCTCCTACAATGAGCAGTTCTTC. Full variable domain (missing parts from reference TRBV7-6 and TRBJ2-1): GAGVSQSPRYKVTKRGQDVALRCDPISGHVSLYWYRQALGQGPEFLTYFNYEAQQDKSGLPNDRFSAERPEGSISTLTIQRTEQRDSAMYRCASSIRTASSYNEQFFGPGTRLTVL.

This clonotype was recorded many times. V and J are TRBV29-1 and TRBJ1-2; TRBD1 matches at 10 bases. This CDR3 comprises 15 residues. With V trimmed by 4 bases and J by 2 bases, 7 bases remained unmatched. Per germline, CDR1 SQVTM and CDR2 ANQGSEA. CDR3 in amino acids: CSVAGQGIPNYGYTF. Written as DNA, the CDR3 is TGCAGCGTTGCGGGACAGGGGATCCCCAACTATGGCTACACCTTC.

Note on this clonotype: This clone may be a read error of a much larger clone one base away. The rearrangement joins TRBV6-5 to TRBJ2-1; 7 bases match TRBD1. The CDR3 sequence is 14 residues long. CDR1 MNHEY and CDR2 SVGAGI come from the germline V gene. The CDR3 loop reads CASSKGQNYKEQFF. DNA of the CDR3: TGTGCCAGCAGTAAGGGACAGAACTACAAAGAGCAGTTCTTC.

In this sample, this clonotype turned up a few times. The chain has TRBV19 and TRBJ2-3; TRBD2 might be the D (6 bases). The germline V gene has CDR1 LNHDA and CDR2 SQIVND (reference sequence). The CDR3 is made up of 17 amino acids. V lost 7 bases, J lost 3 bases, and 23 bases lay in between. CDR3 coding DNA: TGTGCCAGTACCCTGGGGGTCTGGACGGAGGGGACAGATACGCAGTATTTT. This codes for CASTLGVWTEGTDTQYF.

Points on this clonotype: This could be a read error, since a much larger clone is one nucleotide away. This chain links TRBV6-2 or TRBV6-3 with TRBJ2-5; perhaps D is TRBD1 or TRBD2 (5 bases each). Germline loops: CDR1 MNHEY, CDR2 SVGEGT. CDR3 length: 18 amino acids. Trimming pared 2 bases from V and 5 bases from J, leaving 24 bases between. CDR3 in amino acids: CASSYNRGRESAWETQYF. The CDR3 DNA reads TGTGCCAGCAGTTACAACCGGGGCCGCGAGTCCGCATGGGAGACCCAGTACTTC.

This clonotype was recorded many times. The CDR3 loop reads CASSHLQSGSYTDTQYF. CDR3 DNA: TGTGCCAGCAGCCATCTCCAGAGCGGGAGTTACACAGATACGCAGTATTTT. V and J are TRBV3-1 and TRBJ2-3; 8 nucleotides agree with TRBD2. Trimming cost V 3 bases and J 2 bases; bases outside gene matches: 10. CDR1 and CDR2 (germline): LGHDT, YNNKEL (reference sequence). The CDR3 extends over 17 amino acids.

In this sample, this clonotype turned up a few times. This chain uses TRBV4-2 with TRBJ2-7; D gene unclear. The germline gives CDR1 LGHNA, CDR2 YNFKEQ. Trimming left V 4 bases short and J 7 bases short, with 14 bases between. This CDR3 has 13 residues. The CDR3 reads CASSPAKATEQYF. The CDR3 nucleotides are TGTGCCAGCAGCCCCGCGAAAGCGACTGAGCAGTACTTC.